These 31 T cell receptor beta chains share one sample of origin, sequenced in a study of shared clonotypes between healthy human individuals. Assay used: immunoSEQ multiplex PCR; TCRdb lists only in-frame clones, some missing. The sample consists of some 1,900,000 clones, just under 95% of them appearing once. CD8 cells regarded as naive lacked CD45RO, were positively chosen for CCR7, and omitted terminally differentiated effector memory CD45RA+ cells. The sample comprised naive CD8+ T cells sorted from blood. The source is a man aged 18-30 years in good health.

The chain joins TRBV10-2 to TRBJ2-5, with 13 positions matching TRBD2. Germline V gene sequence: CDR1 WSHSY, CDR2 SAAADI. V lost 4 bases and J lost 5; bases outside the gene matches: 10. This CDR3 is built from 17 residues. CDR3 nucleotides: TGCGCCAGCAGTGGCAGGGGACTAGCGGGACGCATTGAGACCCAGTACTTC. This translates into CASSGRGLAGRIETQYF.

The gene calls are TRBV13 and TRBJ1-3, with D perhaps TRBD1 (5 bases). V was pared by 4 bases and J by 2 bases, with 12 bases between. This CDR3 spans 15 amino acids. CDR1 PRHDT and CDR2 FYEKMQ come from the germline V gene (reference sequence). CDR3 nucleotide sequence: TGTGCCAGCAGCTCTCTCAGGGTAGCTGGAAACACCATATATTTT. This translates into CASSSLRVAGNTIYF.

The chain links TRBV23-1 to TRBJ2-7; D remains unclear. TRBV23-1 is designated an ORF whose function remains uncertain. This CDR3 region has 21 residues. V lost 0 bases, J lost 2 bases, and 29 bases lay in between. The CDR3 sequence is CASSQSKRQGKLYVYPYEQYF. DNA of the CDR3: TGCGCCAGCAGTCAATCGAAGAGACAAGGAAAATTGTATGTTTACCCCTACGAGCAGTACTTC.

The chain couples TRBV7-8 to TRBJ1-1; 7 bases are a match to TRBD1. The germline gives CDR1 SGHVS, CDR2 FQNEAQ. The CDR3 has 13 residues. Trimming cost V 5 bases and J 10 bases; bases outside gene matches: 10. CDR3 coding DNA: TGTGCCAGCAGCCCACGACAGGGCGAAGGAGCTTTCTTT. Its translation is CASSPRQGEGAFF.

The V call is TRBV5-5, the J call TRBJ1-1; no firm D call. V lost 3 bases, J lost 3 bases, and 9 bases lay in between. CDR3 length: 13 residues. CDR1 and CDR2 (germline): SGHKS, YYEKEE (reference sequence). The CDR3 spells CASSSWLDTEAFF. The CDR3 bases are TGTGCCAGCAGCTCTTGGTTAGACACTGAAGCTTTCTTT.

This clone was recorded only once. The chain employs TRBV27 and TRBJ2-7, with D perhaps matching TRBD1 (5 bases). CDR1 is MNHEY, CDR2 SMNVEV, per germline (reference sequence). The V end was cut by 5 bases, the J end by 3 bases, with 17 bases between. The CDR3 spans 15 residues. The DNA of the CDR3 is TGTGCCAGCAGTCCGAGTGCAGGGTCCTACTACGAGCAGTACTTC. Its translation is CASSPSAGSYYEQYF.

The genes are TRBV13 and TRBJ1-1; 7 positions match TRBD1. The CDR3 spans 13 residues. Looked up from germline, CDR1 is PRHDT and CDR2 is FYEKMQ (reference sequence). V lost 5 bases and J lost 3; bases outside the gene matches: 3. CDR3 protein: CASSGRGDTEAFF. CDR3 in DNA: TGTGCCAGCAGCGGCAGGGGGGACACTGAAGCTTTCTTT.

The sample holds a few counts of this clone. This chain uses TRBV10-2 with TRBJ2-7; D may be TRBD2 (6 bases). The CDR3 runs to 12 residues. CDR1 WSHSY and CDR2 SAAADI come from the germline V gene. V lost 7 bases, J lost 0 bases, and 7 bases lay in between. CDR3 sequence: CASTSDSYEQYF. CDR3 DNA sequence: TGCGCCAGCACTAGCGACTCCTACGAGCAGTACTTC.

The V gene is TRBV4-1, the J gene TRBJ2-7; 14 bases align to TRBD2. Germline V CDR1 and CDR2: MGHRA, YSYEKL. The CDR3 is 18 residues long. The V and J ends lost 1 base and 2 bases, in that order; junction bases with no gene match: 7. CDR3 nucleotide sequence: TGCGCCAGCAGCCAAGGGGGCGGACTAGCGGGAGGACCCTACGAGCAGTACTTC. Translated, it gives CASSQGGGLAGGPYEQYF.

CDR3 region: CASTTRGTDTQYF. CDR3 nucleotides: TGTGCCAGCACTACTAGGGGCACAGATACGCAGTATTTT. The rearrangement uses TRBV27 and TRBJ2-3; a weak D match, TRBD2 (5 bases). Germline assignment: CDR1 MNHEY and CDR2 SMNVEV (reference sequence). The CDR3 has 13 residues. V was cut by 7 bases and J by 1 base, with 9 bases left in between.

This chain links TRBV4-1 with TRBJ2-2; a possible D gene is TRBD1 (6 bases). Between the trimmed V and J ends, which lost 6 bases and 2 bases, there was a span of 13 bases. The CDR3 sequence is 15 residues long. Looked up from germline, CDR1 is MGHRA and CDR2 is YSYEKL. CDR3 residues: CASSPRDINTGELFF. CDR3 DNA sequence: TGCGCCAGCAGTCCACGGGACATTAACACCGGGGAGCTGTTTTTT.

This clone has only one observation. This sequence joins TRBV5-6 and TRBJ2-1; TRBD2 matches at 10 bases. With 0 bases clipped from V and 4 bases from J, the junction kept 13 bases outside the gene matches. The CDR3 is made up of 19 amino acids. The germline CDR1 and CDR2 sequences are SGHDT and YYEEEE. The CDR3 sequence: CASSLATSGTLIFYNEQFF. DNA of the CDR3: TGTGCCAGCAGCTTGGCCACTAGCGGGACCCTCATATTTTACAATGAGCAGTTCTTC.

V gene TRBV7-6 combines with J gene TRBJ2-2; possible D gene TRBD1, 6 bases. The V end lost 5 bases, the J end lost 3 bases, and 13 bases lay between the germline ends. CDR1 is SGHVS, CDR2 FNYEAQ, per germline. The CDR3 extends over 15 amino acids. The CDR3 DNA sequence: TGTGCCAGCAGCATATACAGGGCGGACACCGGGGAGCTGTTTTTT. Protein sequence: CASSIYRADTGELFF. The full variable domain, completed using reference TRBV7-6 and TRBJ2-2, is GAGVSQSPRYKVTKRGQDVALRCDPISGHVSLYWYRQALGQGPEFLTYFNYEAQQDKSGLPNDRFSAERPEGSISTLTIQRTEQRDSAMYRCASSIYRADTGELFFGEGSRLTVL.

This chain links TRBV9 with TRBJ2-2; 10 nucleotides match TRBD1. From germline, CDR1 is SGDLS and CDR2 YYNGEE. V trimming: 3 bases; J trimming: 6 bases; junction bases outside the gene matches: 2. The CDR3 totals 14 residues. The CDR3 protein is CASSGQGAAGELFF. CDR3 nucleotide sequence: TGTGCCAGCAGCGGACAGGGGGCGGCCGGGGAGCTGTTTTTT.

The chain carries TRBV9 and TRBJ2-1; 9 bases fit TRBD1. The V segment lost 4 bases and the J segment 2 bases; nucleotides outside the gene matches: 7. The CDR3 is 16 amino acids. From germline, CDR1 is SGDLS and CDR2 YYNGEE. The CDR3 coding sequence is TGTGCCAGCAGCACCCCGGGACAGGGAGCCTACAATGAGCAGTTCTTC. It encodes CASSTPGQGAYNEQFF.

Turning to this clone: Sequence at one end of the junction differs from germline and may be a read error. The rearrangement uses TRBV11-3 and TRBJ1-2, with TRBD1 identical over 9 bases. The germline V gene encodes CDR1 SGHNT and CDR2 YENEEA. This CDR3 has 14 amino acids. CDR3 nucleotide sequence: TGTGCCAGCAGCCTAGACAGGGGGATGGAGGGCTACACCTTC. Translation gives CASSLDRGMEGYTF.

The rearrangement uses TRBV27 and TRBJ2-5, with 9 bases that match TRBD1. Germline CDR1 reads MNHEY; CDR2 reads SMNVEV (reference sequence). The length of the CDR3 is 16 residues. Germline trimming cut 5 bases from V and 3 bases from J; bases unmatched to any gene: 10. The CDR3, as DNA: TGTGCCAGCAGTGGAGGGAAGGGACAGGGAGAAGAGACCCAGTACTTC. Its translation: CASSGGKGQGEETQYF.

The chain uses TRBV4-3 and TRBJ2-1; D may match TRBD1 or TRBD2 (5 bases each). V was cut by 2 bases and J by 3 bases, with 14 bases left in between. The germline V gene has CDR1 LGHNA and CDR2 YSLEER. The CDR3 is 16 residues long. The DNA for the CDR3 is TGCGCCAGCAGCCAAAAGGCCGGGGCTATCTACAATGAGCAGTTCTTC. Its translation: CASSQKAGAIYNEQFF.

V is TRBV6-1 and J is TRBJ1-2, with 8 bases identical to TRBD1. V was clipped by 1 base and J by 4 bases; unmatched bases: 11. The CDR3 extends over 17 amino acids. The germline gives CDR1 MNHNS, CDR2 SASEGT. This chain's CDR3 is CASSEDGWTGTVYGYTF. The CDR3 nucleotides read TGTGCCAGCAGTGAAGACGGATGGACAGGGACTGTCTATGGCTACACCTTC.

This sequence joins TRBV10-2 and TRBJ2-1, with 8 positions matching TRBD2. CDR3 length equals 15 residues. Germline lookup yields CDR1 WSHSY and CDR2 SAAADI. After removal of 3 bases from V and 8 bases from J, the junction contained 9 bases not matched to a gene. This chain's CDR3 is CASSEPREGLHEQFF. The CDR3 DNA sequence: TGCGCCAGCAGTGAACCCCGGGAGGGCCTTCATGAGCAGTTCTTC.

This rearrangement joins TRBV19 to TRBJ2-5; D not resolved. This CDR3 comprises 13 residues. CDR1 LNHDA and CDR2 SQIVND come from the germline V gene (reference sequence). V was cut by 3 bases and J by 3 bases, with 8 bases left in between. The CDR3: CASSMDDEETQYF. The CDR3 coding sequence is TGTGCCAGTAGTATGGACGACGAAGAGACCCAGTACTTC.

This rearrangement joins TRBV18 to TRBJ1-2; TRBD1 might be the D (5 bases). CDR1 and CDR2 (germline): KGHSH, LQKENI. CDR3 size: 17 residues. Trimming removed 6 bases at V and 1 base at J, with 21 bases between. CDR3 DNA sequence: TGTGCCAGCTCGGTGGGACGGGGGACTCCCAATAACTATGGCTACACCTTC. This codes for CASSVGRGTPNNYGYTF.

The genes are TRBV11-3 and TRBJ2-3; the match to TRBD1 covers 9 bases. Looked up from germline, CDR1 is SGHNT and CDR2 is YENEEA. The CDR3 is 18 residues long. V gave up 1 base and J gave up 5 bases; unmatched junction bases: 13. In DNA, the CDR3 is TGTGCCAGCAGCTTAGGTCTTGGGACAGGGAAGGTGGGAGATACGCAGTATTTT. Its translation: CASSLGLGTGKVGDTQYF.

The chain uses TRBV2 and TRBJ1-1; 8 bases map to TRBD1. Trimming cost V 4 bases and J 0 bases; bases outside gene matches: 13. The CDR3 has 18 amino acids. Germline CDR1 is SNHLY and CDR2 is FYNNEI. CDR3 nucleotide sequence: TGTGCCAGCAGTGGTGCGGGGCAGGGGGCGTTAGTGAACACTGAAGCTTTCTTT. It encodes CASSGAGQGALVNTEAFF.

The V call is TRBV10-3, the J call TRBJ2-1, with 7 positions matching TRBD2. CDR3 size: 17 residues. V gave up 0 bases and J gave up 3 bases; unmatched junction bases: 8. Germline lookup yields CDR1 ENHRY and CDR2 SYGVKD. CDR3 residues: CAISESSSGGSYNEQFF. For the CDR3, the DNA is TGTGCCATCAGTGAGTCTAGTTCTGGCGGGAGCTACAATGAGCAGTTCTTC.

V is TRBV27 and J is TRBJ2-2, with a weak D call TRBD2 (6 bases). The length of the CDR3 is 17 residues. From germline, CDR1 is MNHEY and CDR2 SMNVEV (reference sequence). Deletions cut 3 bases from V and 5 bases from J, with 19 bases between. CDR3 nucleotides: TGTGCCAGCAGTTTGGTGAGGGAAACCCGGGGGACCGGGGAGCTGTTTTTT. Amino acid sequence: CASSLVRETRGTGELFF.

The V and J genes are TRBV27 and TRBJ2-7, with D unclear. Between the trimmed V and J ends, which lost 4 bases and 1 base, there was a span of 8 bases. This CDR3 has 13 residues. Looked up from germline, CDR1 is MNHEY and CDR2 is SMNVEV (reference sequence). The CDR3 loop is CASSSGKSYEQYF. Here the CDR3 DNA reads TGTGCCAGCAGTTCCGGAAAGTCCTACGAGCAGTACTTC.

The chain is built from TRBV4-1 and TRBJ2-4; perhaps TRBD2 as D (6 bases). Germline loops: CDR1 MGHRA, CDR2 YSYEKL. V was trimmed by 4 bases and J by 5 bases, leaving 12 bases between them. CDR3 size: 14 residues. Written as DNA, the CDR3 is TGCGCCAGCAGCCGACTCGGGGAGGAAAACATTCAGTACTTC. It is translated as CASSRLGEENIQYF.

This sequence joins TRBV6-4 and TRBJ2-2, with D uncertain. The CDR3 is 11 residues long. V was clipped by 8 bases and J by 6 bases, with 7 bases between them. Germline V gene data show CDR1 as MRHNA and CDR2 as SNTAGT. The chain's CDR3 is CASGLPGELFF. CDR3 in DNA: TGTGCCAGCGGTCTCCCCGGGGAGCTGTTTTTT.

This clone was counted a single time. The chain joins TRBV5-3 to TRBJ2-7, with D perhaps matching TRBD1 (6 bases). TRBV5-3 is an open reading frame, and its role is uncertain. CDR3 length: 14 amino acids. Trimming stripped 7 bases from V and 5 bases from J, with 19 bases between. The CDR3 region is CARSWGQLPHEQYF. In nucleotides, the CDR3 is TGTGCCAGATCTTGGGGGCAGCTTCCCCACGAGCAGTACTTC.

The count of this clone is one. This chain joins TRBV6-5 and TRBJ2-7; D could derive from TRBD1 or TRBD2 (6 bases each). There are 14 residues in the CDR3. Germline V CDR1 and CDR2: MNHEY, SVGAGI. V was trimmed by 7 bases and J by 4 bases, leaving 17 bases between them. CDR3 bases: TGTGCCAGCACGATAGGGGGGTCCGGGTACGAGCAGTACTTC. Translating it yields CASTIGGSGYEQYF.